Following are 21 T cell receptor beta chains from one sample sequenced in a study of blood T cell repertoires in COVID-19. This table comes from immunoSEQ multiplex PCR, and its TCRdb copy is limited to in-frame clones, with some not included. The table lists roughly 160,000 clones, roughly 80% of them singletons. The source material was PBMCs or T cells enriched from blood (not recorded which). The receptor set was obtained from a woman in her forties with acute COVID-19.

The rearrangement uses TRBV7-9 and TRBJ1-2, with TRBD1 as a possible D gene (6 bases). This CDR3 region has 12 residues. CDR1 is SEHNR, CDR2 FQNEAQ, per germline (reference sequence). Trimming took 7 bases from V and 3 from J, leaving 9 bases between them. The CDR3 here is CASTAGDYGYTF. In DNA form, the CDR3 reads TGTGCCAGCACCGCAGGGGACTATGGCTACACCTTC.

The genes are TRBV2 and TRBJ1-2, with unresolved D. The CDR3 length is 12 residues. CDR1 and CDR2 from the germline V gene are SNHLY and FYNNEI. V lost 3 bases and J 6 bases, leaving 8 bases between the germline ends. CDR3 in amino acids: CASSENSNGYTF. CDR3 nucleotide sequence: TGTGCCAGCAGTGAGAATAGTAATGGCTACACCTTC. Full variable domain (outside the CDR3, taken from reference TRBV2 and TRBJ1-2): EPEVTQTPSHQVTQMGQEVILRCVPISNHLYFYWYRQILGQKVEFLVSFYNNEISEKSEIFDDQFSVERPDGSNFTLKIRSTKLEDSAMYFCASSENSNGYTFGSGTRLTVV.

The chain is built from TRBV7-2 and TRBJ1-5, with a possible D match to TRBD1 (5 bases). CDR3 length equals 14 residues. V was shortened by 0 bases and J by 9 bases, with 12 bases between the two germline ends. Germline V gene data show CDR1 as SGHTA and CDR2 as FQGNSA. In DNA, the CDR3 is TGTGCCAGCAGCTTAGCAGGGGCCCAGGGGCCCCAGCATTTT. Its translation is CASSLAGAQGPQHF.

V is TRBV5-4 and J is TRBJ2-7; tentatively, D is TRBD2 (6 bases). In germline, CDR1 is SGHNT, CDR2 YYREEE (reference sequence). This CDR3 contains 14 residues. The ends were cut back, 5 bases at V and 3 bases at J, with 15 bases in the middle. The CDR3 region is CASRLADLNYEQYF. DNA for the CDR3: TGTGCCAGCAGGTTAGCGGATCTAAACTACGAGCAGTACTTC.

In this sample, this clone turned up a few times. The chain couples TRBV4-1 to TRBJ2-1, with 13 bases aligning to TRBD2. Germline CDR1 MGHRA, CDR2 YSYEKL. This CDR3 spans 17 amino acids. The trim removed 0 bases at V and 7 bases at J, leaving 6 bases unmatched. For the CDR3, the DNA is TGCGCCAGCAGCCAAGATGGGACTAGCGGGATTTGGAATGAGCAGTTCTTC. Protein product: CASSQDGTSGIWNEQFF.

A single count supports this clone. V usage is TRBV2 and J usage is TRBJ1-2, with D possibly being TRBD1 (6 bases). The V gene lost 9 bases and the J gene lost 8 bases, with 16 bases spanning the gap. The CDR3 runs 12 residues. Germline V gene data show CDR1 as SNHLY and CDR2 as FYNNEI. CDR3 in amino acids: CASRQEGGGYTF. The CDR3 DNA reads as TGTGCCAGTAGACAGGAAGGCGGCGGCTACACCTTC.

The CDR3 DNA reads TGCGCCAGCAGCCGGTCAGGGCCAGCGGGTGGGGCCAACGTCCTGACTTTC. It codes for CASSRSGPAGGANVLTF. The gene calls are TRBV4-1 and TRBJ2-6; D may be TRBD2 (6 bases). CDR1 is MGHRA, CDR2 YSYEKL, per germline. The CDR3 has 17 amino acids. The V end lost 4 bases, the J end lost 3 bases, and 16 bases lay between the germline ends.

V usage is TRBV19 and J usage is TRBJ1-2; D not resolved. The CDR3 is made up of 13 amino acids. V was pared by 11 bases and J by 0 bases, with 13 bases between. The germline V gene encodes CDR1 LNHDA and CDR2 SQIVND (reference sequence). The CDR3 DNA reads TGTGCCTCCGCCCCGGCGGCTAACTATGGCTACACCTTC. Encoded protein: CASAPAANYGYTF.

The V and J genes are TRBV2 and TRBJ2-3; TRBD2 is a possible D gene (6 bases). Germline V CDR1 and CDR2: SNHLY, FYNNEI. The CDR3 sequence is 13 residues long. V was shortened by 6 bases and J by 4 bases, with 11 bases between the two germline ends. CDR3 sequence (DNA): TGTGCCAGCAGCTTACTAGCAGCAGATACGCAGTATTTT. It codes for CASSLLAADTQYF.

This chain uses TRBV5-1 with TRBJ1-5; D is perhaps TRBD1 (5 bases). Trimming cost V 4 bases and J 3 bases, with 11 bases left between them. This CDR3 is 14 amino acids long. CDR1 and CDR2 (germline): SGHRS, YFSETQ. In nucleotides, the CDR3 is TGCGCCAGCAGCCTCGACAGTCCCAATCAGCCCCAGCATTTT. This sequence encodes CASSLDSPNQPQHF.

V is TRBV19 and J is TRBJ1-2; no reliable D call. Germline V gives CDR1 LNHDA, CDR2 SQIVND (reference sequence). V shed 5 bases and J shed 3 bases, with 16 bases lying between them. This CDR3 is built from 15 residues. The CDR3 DNA reads as TGTGCCAGTAGTTGGGGAGGGCAGGCCTACTATGGCTACACCTTC. Its translation: CASSWGGQAYYGYTF.

The chain carries TRBV29-1 and TRBJ2-1, with 12 bases identical to TRBD2. This CDR3 is built from 23 residues. Looked up from germline, CDR1 is SQVTM and CDR2 is ANQGSEA. V shed 0 bases, J shed 5 bases, and the junction held 26 bases outside the gene matches. The CDR3: CSVEDRGTSGSTSLTHTHNEQFF. CDR3 sequence (DNA): TGCAGCGTTGAAGATCGGGGGACTAGCGGGTCTACAAGCCTGACCCACACACACAATGAGCAGTTCTTC.

This chain links TRBV7-2 with TRBJ1-2; D not certain. The germline V gene encodes CDR1 SGHTA and CDR2 FQGNSA. With 0 bases removed from V and 1 base from J, the gap between germline ends came to 9 bases. The CDR3 has 15 amino acids. The CDR3: CASSLASGDNYGYTF. The CDR3 nucleotides are TGTGCCAGCAGCTTAGCATCCGGGGATAACTATGGCTACACCTTC.

The J gene is TRBJ1-1, the V gene TRBV6-5; D is uncertain. V lost 6 bases, J lost 8 bases, and 10 bases lay in between. The CDR3 spans 11 residues. Germline V gene lookup returns CDR1 MNHEY and CDR2 SVGAGI. The CDR3 sequence: CASRLSVEAFF. CDR3 sequence (DNA): TGTGCCAGCAGATTATCGGTGGAAGCTTTCTTT.

The J gene is TRBJ1-1, the V gene TRBV5-1; a weak D match, TRBD1 (5 bases). The germline gives CDR1 SGHRS, CDR2 YFSETQ. The CDR3 spans 16 residues. Trimming shortened V by 5 bases and J by 1 base, and 18 bases separated the two germline ends. CDR3 residues: CASRLQGGDSNTEAFF. The CDR3 DNA reads TGCGCCAGCAGACTCCAGGGAGGAGATTCGAACACTGAAGCTTTCTTT.

CDR3 amino acids: CASSLFPPGSNQPQHF. Here the CDR3 DNA reads TGTGCCAGCAGTTTATTTCCACCAGGCAGCAATCAGCCCCAGCATTTT. This rearrangement joins TRBV27 to TRBJ1-5; D remains ambiguous. The V end was cut by 1 base, the J end by 1 base, with 11 bases between. Germline assignment: CDR1 MNHEY and CDR2 SMNVEV (reference sequence). The CDR3 has 16 residues.

The CDR3 DNA sequence: TGCGCCAGCAGCTACGGGACAAGGCCCCCTCTGAAGGATGGCTACACCTTC. Translated: CASSYGTRPPLKDGYTF. The chain combines TRBV5-1 with TRBJ1-2, with D maybe TRBD1 (6 bases). The CDR3 length is 17 residues. V was trimmed by 3 bases and J by 6 bases, leaving 24 bases between them. CDR1 SGHRS and CDR2 YFSETQ come from the germline V gene.

This clone was seen only once. The genes are TRBV5-6 and TRBJ1-1; D possibly corresponds to TRBD1 (5 bases). The germline V gene encodes CDR1 SGHDT and CDR2 YYEEEE. V was clipped by 0 bases and J by 3 bases, with 12 bases between them. The length of the CDR3 is 15 residues. Here the CDR3 DNA reads TGTGCCAGCAGCTTGGGACCGGGGGAGGACACTGAAGCTTTCTTT. Translation: CASSLGPGEDTEAFF.

This chain connects TRBV10-2 to TRBJ1-2; D is uncertain. V was shortened by 3 bases and J by 3 bases, with 8 bases between the two germline ends. The V gene's germline CDR1 is WSHSY and CDR2 SAAADI. CDR3 length equals 13 residues. The CDR3 region is CASSDPGDYGYTF. The DNA for the CDR3 is TGCGCCAGCAGTGACCCCGGGGACTATGGCTACACCTTC.

The chain employs TRBV5-1 and TRBJ1-1; D is uncertain. V was clipped by 0 bases and J by 1 base, with 7 bases between them. The CDR3 length is 14 residues. Germline CDR1 is SGHRS and CDR2 is YFSETQ. The CDR3 DNA reads TGCGCCAGCAGCTTGGCTGGAGGGAACACTGAAGCTTTCTTT. This codes for CASSLAGGNTEAFF.

This clone was picked up a small number of times. The chain joins TRBV11-3 to TRBJ1-6; 10 positions agree with TRBD1. CDR3 size: 19 residues. Germline CDR1 and CDR2: SGHNT and YENEEA. Losses at the gene ends were 2 bases for V and 9 bases for J; bases not matched to a gene: 16. As DNA, the CDR3 is TGTGCCAGCAGCTTAAGGTTGCCCTTCTCGGGACAGGGGTCTTCACCCCTCCACTTT. Amino acid sequence: CASSLRLPFSGQGSSPLHF.